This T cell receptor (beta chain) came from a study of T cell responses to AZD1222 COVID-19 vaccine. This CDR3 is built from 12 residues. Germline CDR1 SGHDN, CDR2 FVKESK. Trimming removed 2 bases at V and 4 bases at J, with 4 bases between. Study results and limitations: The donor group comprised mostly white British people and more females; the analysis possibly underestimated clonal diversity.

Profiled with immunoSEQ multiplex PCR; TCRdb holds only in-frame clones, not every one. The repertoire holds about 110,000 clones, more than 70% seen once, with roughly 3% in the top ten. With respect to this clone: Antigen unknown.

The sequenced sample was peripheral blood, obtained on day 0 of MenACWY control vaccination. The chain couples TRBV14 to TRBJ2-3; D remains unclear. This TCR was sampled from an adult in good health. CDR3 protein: CASSQYSDTQYF. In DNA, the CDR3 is TGTGCCAGCAGCCAATATTCAGATACGCAGTATTTT.